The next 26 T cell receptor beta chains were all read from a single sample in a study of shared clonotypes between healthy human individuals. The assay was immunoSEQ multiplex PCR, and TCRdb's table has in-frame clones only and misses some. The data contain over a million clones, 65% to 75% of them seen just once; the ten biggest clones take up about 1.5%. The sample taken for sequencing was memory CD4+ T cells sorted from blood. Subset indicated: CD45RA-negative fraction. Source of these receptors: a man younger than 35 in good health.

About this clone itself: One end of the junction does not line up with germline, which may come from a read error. CDR3 DNA sequence: TGTGCCAGAAGTTGGGGGGGAGGGGGCTACACCTTC. It translates to CARSWGGGGYTF. V and J are TRBV6-5 and TRBJ1-2; possibly TRBD1 for D (5 bases). Germline loops: CDR1 MNHEY, CDR2 SVGAGI. This CDR3 is built from 12 residues.

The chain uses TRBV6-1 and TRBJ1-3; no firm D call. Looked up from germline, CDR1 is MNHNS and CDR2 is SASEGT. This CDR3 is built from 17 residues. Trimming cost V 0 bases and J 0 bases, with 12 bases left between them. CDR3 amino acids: CASSEARFGISGNTIYF. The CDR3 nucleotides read TGTGCCAGCAGTGAAGCTAGGTTCGGGATCTCTGGAAACACCATATATTTT.

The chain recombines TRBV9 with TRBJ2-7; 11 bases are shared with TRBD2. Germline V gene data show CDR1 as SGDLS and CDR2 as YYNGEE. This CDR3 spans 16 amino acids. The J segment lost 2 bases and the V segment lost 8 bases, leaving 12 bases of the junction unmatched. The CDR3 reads CARPQGIAGGPYEQYF. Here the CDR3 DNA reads TGTGCCAGACCACAGGGGATAGCGGGAGGGCCCTACGAGCAGTACTTC.

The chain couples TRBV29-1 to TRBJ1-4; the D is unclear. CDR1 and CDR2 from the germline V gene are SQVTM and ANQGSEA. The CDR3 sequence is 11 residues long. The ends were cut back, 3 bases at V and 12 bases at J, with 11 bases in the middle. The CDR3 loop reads CSVDALGELFF. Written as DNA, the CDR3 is TGCAGCGTTGACGCGCTTGGGGAACTGTTTTTT.

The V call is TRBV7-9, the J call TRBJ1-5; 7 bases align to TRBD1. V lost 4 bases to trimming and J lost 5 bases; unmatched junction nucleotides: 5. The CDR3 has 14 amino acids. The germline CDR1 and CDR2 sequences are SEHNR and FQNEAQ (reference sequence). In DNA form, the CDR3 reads TGTGCCAGCAGCTCGGACAGGAGTTATCAGCCCCAGCATTTT. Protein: CASSSDRSYQPQHF.

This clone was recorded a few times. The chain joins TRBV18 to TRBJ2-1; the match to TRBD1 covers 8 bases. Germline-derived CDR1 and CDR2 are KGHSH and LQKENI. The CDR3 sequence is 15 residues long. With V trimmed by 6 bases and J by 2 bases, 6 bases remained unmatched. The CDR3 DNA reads TGTGCCAGCTCCGTGGGACAGGCTCCCTACAATGAGCAGTTCTTC. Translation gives CASSVGQAPYNEQFF.

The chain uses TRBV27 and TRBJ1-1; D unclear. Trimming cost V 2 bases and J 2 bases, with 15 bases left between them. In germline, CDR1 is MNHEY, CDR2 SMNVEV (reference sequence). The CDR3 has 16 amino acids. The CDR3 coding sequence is TGTGCCAGCAGTTTAATACTTCCAGGCTCCAACACTGAAGCTTTCTTT. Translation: CASSLILPGSNTEAFF.

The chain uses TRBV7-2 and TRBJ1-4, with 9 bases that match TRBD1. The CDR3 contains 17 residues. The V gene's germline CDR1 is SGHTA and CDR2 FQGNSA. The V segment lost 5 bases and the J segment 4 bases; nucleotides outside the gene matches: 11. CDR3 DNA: TGTGCCAGCAGCATCGGCCCGGGACAGGGTTATAATGAAAAACTGTTTTTT. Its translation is CASSIGPGQGYNEKLFF.

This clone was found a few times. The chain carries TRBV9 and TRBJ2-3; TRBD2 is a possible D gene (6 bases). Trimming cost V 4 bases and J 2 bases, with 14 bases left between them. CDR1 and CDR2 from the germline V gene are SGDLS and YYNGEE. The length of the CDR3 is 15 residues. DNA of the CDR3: TGTGCCAGCAGCCCCCGGGGGTTCCTCACAGATACGCAGTATTTT. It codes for CASSPRGFLTDTQYF. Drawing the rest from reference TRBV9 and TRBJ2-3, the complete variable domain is DSGVTQTPKHLITATGQRVTLRCSPRSGDLSVYWYQQSLDQGLQFLIQYYNGEERAKGNILERFSAQQFPDLHSELNLSSLELGDSALYFCASSPRGFLTDTQYFGPGTRLTVL.

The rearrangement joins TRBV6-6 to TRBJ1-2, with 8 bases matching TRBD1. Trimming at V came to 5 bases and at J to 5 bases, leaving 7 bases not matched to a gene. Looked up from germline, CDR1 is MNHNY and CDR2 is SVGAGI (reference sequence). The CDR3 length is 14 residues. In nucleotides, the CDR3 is TGTGCCAGCAGTGATTCCGACAGGGGTTATGGCTACACCTTC. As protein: CASSDSDRGYGYTF.

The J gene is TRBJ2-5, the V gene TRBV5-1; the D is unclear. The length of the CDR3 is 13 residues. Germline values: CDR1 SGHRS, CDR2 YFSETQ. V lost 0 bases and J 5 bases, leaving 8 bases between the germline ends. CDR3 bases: TGCGCCAGCAGCTTGGGCACGTCGGAGACCCAGTACTTC. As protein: CASSLGTSETQYF.

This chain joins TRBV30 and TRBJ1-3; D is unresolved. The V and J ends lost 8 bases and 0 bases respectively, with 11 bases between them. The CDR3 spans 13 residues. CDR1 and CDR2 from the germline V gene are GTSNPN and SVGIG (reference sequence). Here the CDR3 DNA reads TGTGCCACTTATATCGACTCTGGAAACACCATATATTTT. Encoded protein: CATYIDSGNTIYF.

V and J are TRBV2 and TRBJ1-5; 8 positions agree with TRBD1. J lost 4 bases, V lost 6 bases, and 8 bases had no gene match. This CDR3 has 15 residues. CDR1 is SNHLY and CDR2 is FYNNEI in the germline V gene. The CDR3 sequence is CASRDRDVGNQPQHF. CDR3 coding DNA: TGTGCCAGCAGGGACAGGGACGTAGGAAATCAGCCCCAGCATTTT.

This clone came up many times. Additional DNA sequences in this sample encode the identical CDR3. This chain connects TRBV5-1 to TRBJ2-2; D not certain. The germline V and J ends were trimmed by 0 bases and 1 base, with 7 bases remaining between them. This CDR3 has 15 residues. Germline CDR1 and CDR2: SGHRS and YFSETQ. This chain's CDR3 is CASSLARLNTGELFF. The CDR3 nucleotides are TGCGCCAGCAGCTTGGCTAGATTGAACACCGGGGAGCTGTTTTTT.

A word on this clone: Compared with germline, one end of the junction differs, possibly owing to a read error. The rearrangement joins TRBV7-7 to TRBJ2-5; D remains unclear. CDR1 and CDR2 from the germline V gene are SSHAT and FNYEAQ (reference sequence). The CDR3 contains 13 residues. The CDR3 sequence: CASSLGEVETQYF. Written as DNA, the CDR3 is TGTGCTAGCAGCTTGGGTGAGGTAGAGACCCAGTACTTC.

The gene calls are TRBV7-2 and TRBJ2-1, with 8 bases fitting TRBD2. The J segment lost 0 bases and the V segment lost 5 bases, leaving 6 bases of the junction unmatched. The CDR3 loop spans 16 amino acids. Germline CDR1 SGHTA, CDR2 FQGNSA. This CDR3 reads CASSLLAGSSYNEQFF. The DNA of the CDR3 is TGTGCCAGCAGCCTCCTAGCGGGCAGCTCCTACAATGAGCAGTTCTTC.

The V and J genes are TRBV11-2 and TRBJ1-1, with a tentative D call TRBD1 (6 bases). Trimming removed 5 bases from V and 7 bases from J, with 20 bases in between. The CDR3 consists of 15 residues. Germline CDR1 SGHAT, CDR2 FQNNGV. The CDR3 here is CASSRITGIRGEAFF. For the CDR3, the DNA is TGTGCCAGCAGCCGAATTACAGGGATTCGAGGTGAAGCTTTCTTT. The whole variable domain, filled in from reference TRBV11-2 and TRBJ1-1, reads EAGVAQSPRYKIIEKRQSVAFWCNPISGHATLYWYQQILGQGPKLLIQFQNNGVVDDSQLPKDRFSAERLKGVDSTLKIQPAKLEDSAVYLCASSRITGIRGEAFFGQGTRLTVV.

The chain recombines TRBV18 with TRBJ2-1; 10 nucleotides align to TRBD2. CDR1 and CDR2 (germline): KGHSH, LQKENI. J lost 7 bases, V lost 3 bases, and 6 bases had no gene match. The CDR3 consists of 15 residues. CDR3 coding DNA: TGTGCCAGCTCACCTCAGTCAGCGGGAGGGAATGAGCAGTTCTTC. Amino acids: CASSPQSAGGNEQFF.

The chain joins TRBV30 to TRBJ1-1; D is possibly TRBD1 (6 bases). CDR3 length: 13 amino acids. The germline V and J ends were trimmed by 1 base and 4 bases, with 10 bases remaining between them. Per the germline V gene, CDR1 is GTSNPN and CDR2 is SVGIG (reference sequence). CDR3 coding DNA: TGTGCCTGGAGTGGGGGGCGGCTCACTGAAGCTTTCTTT. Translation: CAWSGGRLTEAFF.

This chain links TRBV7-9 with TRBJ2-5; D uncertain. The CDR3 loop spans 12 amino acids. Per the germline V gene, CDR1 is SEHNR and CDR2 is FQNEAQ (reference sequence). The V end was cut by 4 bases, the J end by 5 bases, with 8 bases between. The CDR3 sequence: CASSSPRETQYF. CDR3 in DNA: TGTGCCAGCAGCTCCCCCAGGGAGACCCAGTACTTC.

The CDR3 nucleotides are TGCGCCAGCAGTCCTGGAGGGTACAGGGAGGGCTATGGCTACACCTTC. This sequence encodes CASSPGGYREGYGYTF. This chain joins TRBV5-1 and TRBJ1-2; maybe TRBD1 (6 bases). This CDR3 spans 16 amino acids. The V and J ends lost 5 bases and 4 bases respectively, with 21 bases between them. Germline values: CDR1 SGHRS, CDR2 YFSETQ.

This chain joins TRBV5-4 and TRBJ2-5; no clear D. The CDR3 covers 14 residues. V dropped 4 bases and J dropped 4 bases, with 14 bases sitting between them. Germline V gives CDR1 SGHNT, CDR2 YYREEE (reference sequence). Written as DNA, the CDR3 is TGTGCCAGCAGCCCGAGGAGTCCCGGAGAGACCCAGTACTTC. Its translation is CASSPRSPGETQYF.

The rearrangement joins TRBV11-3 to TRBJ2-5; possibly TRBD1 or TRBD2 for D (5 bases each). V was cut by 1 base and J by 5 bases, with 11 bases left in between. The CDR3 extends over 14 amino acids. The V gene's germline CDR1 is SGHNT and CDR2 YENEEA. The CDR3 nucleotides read TGTGCCAGCAGCTTAGGGGGGAGTCTTGAGACCCAGTACTTC. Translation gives CASSLGGSLETQYF.

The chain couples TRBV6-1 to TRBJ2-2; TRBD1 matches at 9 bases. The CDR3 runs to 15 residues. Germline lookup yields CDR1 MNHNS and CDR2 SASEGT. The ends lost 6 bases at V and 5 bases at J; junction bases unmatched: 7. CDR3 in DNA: TGTGCCAGCAGGTTACAGGGGGCTGGTACCGGGGAGCTGTTTTTT. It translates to CASRLQGAGTGELFF.

This CDR3 is CASNREGLNEQFF. The DNA of the CDR3 is TGTGCCAGCAACCGGGAGGGCCTGAATGAGCAGTTCTTC. V gene TRBV27 combines with J gene TRBJ2-1; 8 positions match TRBD2. The germline CDR1 and CDR2 sequences are MNHEY and SMNVEV (reference sequence). V dropped 7 bases and J dropped 7; count of bases not matched to a gene: 6. This CDR3 is 13 amino acids long.

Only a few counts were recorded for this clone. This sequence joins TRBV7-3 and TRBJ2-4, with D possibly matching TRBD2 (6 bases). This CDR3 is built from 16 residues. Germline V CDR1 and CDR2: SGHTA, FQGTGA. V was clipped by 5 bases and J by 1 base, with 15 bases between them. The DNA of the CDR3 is TGTGCCAGCAGCCCTACAAGGAGGGAGGCCAAAAACATTCAGTACTTC. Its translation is CASSPTRREAKNIQYF.